This T cell receptor (beta chain) was obtained from a study of blood T cell repertoires in COVID-19 (dated by TCRdb to the early 2020s). About the full investigation: Samples covering the acute and convalescent phases of COVID-19 were provided by collaborators in the United States, Italy and Spain. The repertoires were released in a freely available public database intended as a resource for research on the immune response to SARS-CoV-2. The dataset comprised deeply sampled blood TCRbeta repertoires from subjects exposed to, actively infected with, or recovered from COVID-19. Where available, HLA class I and class II types were obtained from metadata supplied by the sample provider rather than from assay-based typing. The samples were drawn from two sources: the first 160 participants of the ongoing ImmuneRACE study, and 1,254 subjects contributed by 6 global collaborators. The material from the prospective study consisted of cDNA or gDNA derived from T cells, B-cell-depleted T cells, or PBMCs. The sample metadata nearly always contained a de-identified subject ID, COVID-19 status, age in years and sex.

The immunoSEQ Assay, a bias-controlled multiplex PCR, was used to amplify TCRbeta CDR3 regions from genomic DNA. The study's processing was this. Within the assay, amplification of reference gene primers was used to estimate how many nucleated cells each sample contained. To quantify the absolute abundance of each unique TCRbeta CDR3 rearrangement, sequence reads were collapsed and filtered. For each sample, productive Simpson clonality was calculated as the square root of Simpson's diversity index across productive rearrangements. The clones in this table, taken by TCRdb from immuneACCESS, are in-frame only. Not every clone is retained; where verified, under half of the shortfall comes from an unresolved V gene, and the cause of the rest is unknown. V and J calls plus clone size are reproduced from that table; the DNA served to infer D and trimming. Recorded for this sample are some 200,000 clones; about 91% of them occurred a single time. In total, the top ten clones hold 1% to 1.5% of the sample.

Sequences MGHDK (CDR1) and SYGVNS (CDR2) are obtained from the germline V gene. V is reduced by 1 base and J by 2 bases, leaving a spacing of 7 bases between them. The CDR3, cysteine through phenylalanine, is 14 amino acids long. Left in the record is the CDR3 DNA by itself, 42 bases read in frame from the first base. Worth noting for this clone: Its antigen target is currently unknown. No base quality values were provided; no much bigger clone lies one nucleotide off.

The full study reports these points: The quantity of clinical and demographic metadata differed by source and by participant and was supplied without curation.

Each collaborating institution followed its own protocols to collect whole blood in K2EDTA tubes. For TCRbeta analysis, collaborators shipped samples in one of three forms: frozen whole blood, isolated PBMCs, or DNA extracted from either of those sample types. Rearrangement joined TRBV25-1 to TRBJ2-3; the D gene identity is not certain. The TCR comes from a man aged 25-45 years with acute or convalescent COVID-19. The sample was peripheral blood. The nucleotide sequence reads TGTGCCAGCAGTGAATGGCCCCTCACAGATACGCAGTATTTT. Its amino acids are CASSEWPLTDTQYF.